This T cell receptor (beta chain) stems from a study of blood T cell repertoires in COVID-19. Overall study context: Specimens from acute and convalescent COVID-19 originated in the United States, Italy and Spain.

V dropped 2 bases and J dropped 1; count of bases not matched to a gene: 13. The CDR3 extends over 19 amino acids. Germline V gives CDR1 SNHLY, CDR2 FYNNEI. Generated by immunoSEQ multiplex PCR, the TCRdb table keeps only in-frame clones and is missing some. The sample carries approximately 360,000 clones, roughly 88% recorded once. The sequencing sample was made of PBMCs or T cells enriched from blood (not recorded which). The chain is built from TRBV2 and TRBJ1-5; 8 positions match TRBD1. This TCR came from a woman aged 25 to 45 with acute COVID-19. CDR3 loop: CASSELPQGADYSNQPQHF. CDR3 nucleotides: TGTGCCAGCAGTGAACTTCCCCAGGGGGCCGACTACAGCAATCAGCCCCAGCATTTT.